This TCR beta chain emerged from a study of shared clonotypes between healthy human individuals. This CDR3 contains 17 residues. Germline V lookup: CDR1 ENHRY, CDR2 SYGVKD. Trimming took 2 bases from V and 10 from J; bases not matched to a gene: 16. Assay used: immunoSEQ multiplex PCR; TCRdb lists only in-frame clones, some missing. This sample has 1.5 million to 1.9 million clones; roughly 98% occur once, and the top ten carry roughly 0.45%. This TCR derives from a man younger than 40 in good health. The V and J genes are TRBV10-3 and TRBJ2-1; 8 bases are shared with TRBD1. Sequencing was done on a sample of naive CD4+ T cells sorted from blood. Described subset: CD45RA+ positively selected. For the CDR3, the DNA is TGTGCCATCAGTGAGCCGACAGGGGTGAAGCAGTCTAGAGAGCAGTTCTTC. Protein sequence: CAISEPTGVKQSREQFF.